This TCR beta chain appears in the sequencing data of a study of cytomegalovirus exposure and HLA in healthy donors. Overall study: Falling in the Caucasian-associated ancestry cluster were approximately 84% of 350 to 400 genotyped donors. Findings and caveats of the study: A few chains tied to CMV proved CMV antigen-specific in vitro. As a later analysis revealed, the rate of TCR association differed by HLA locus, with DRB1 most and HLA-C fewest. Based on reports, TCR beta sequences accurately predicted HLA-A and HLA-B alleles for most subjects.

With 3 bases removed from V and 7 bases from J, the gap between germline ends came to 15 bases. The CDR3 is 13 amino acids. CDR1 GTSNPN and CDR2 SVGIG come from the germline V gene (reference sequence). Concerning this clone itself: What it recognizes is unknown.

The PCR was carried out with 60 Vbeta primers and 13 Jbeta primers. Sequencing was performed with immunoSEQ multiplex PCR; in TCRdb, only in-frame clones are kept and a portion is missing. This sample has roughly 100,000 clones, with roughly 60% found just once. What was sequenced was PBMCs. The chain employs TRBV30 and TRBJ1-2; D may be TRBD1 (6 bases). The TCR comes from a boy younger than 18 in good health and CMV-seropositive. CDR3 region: CAWSPGVQSGYTF. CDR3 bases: TGTGCCTGGAGCCCAGGGGTCCAATCTGGCTACACCTTC.